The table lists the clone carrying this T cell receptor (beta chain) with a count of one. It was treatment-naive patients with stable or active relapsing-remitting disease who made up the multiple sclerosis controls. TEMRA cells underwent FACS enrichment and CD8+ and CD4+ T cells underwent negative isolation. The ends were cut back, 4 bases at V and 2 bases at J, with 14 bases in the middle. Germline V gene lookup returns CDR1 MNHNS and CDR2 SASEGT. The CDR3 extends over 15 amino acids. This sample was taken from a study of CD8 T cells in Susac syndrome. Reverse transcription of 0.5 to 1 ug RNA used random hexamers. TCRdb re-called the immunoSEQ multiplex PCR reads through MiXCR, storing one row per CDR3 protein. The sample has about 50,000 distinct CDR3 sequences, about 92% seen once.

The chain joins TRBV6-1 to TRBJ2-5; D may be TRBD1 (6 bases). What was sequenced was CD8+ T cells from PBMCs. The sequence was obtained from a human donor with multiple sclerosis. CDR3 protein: CASSGQGSKQETQYF. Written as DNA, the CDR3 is TGTGCCAGCAGTGGGCAGGGGTCGAAGCAAGAGACCCAGTACTTC.